These 5 T cell receptor beta chains originate from one sample sequenced in a study of cytomegalovirus exposure and HLA in healthy donors. The PCR made use of 60 Vbeta and 13 Jbeta primers. Assay used: immunoSEQ multiplex PCR; TCRdb lists only in-frame clones, some missing. Here the sample spans nearly 300,000 clones, roughly 85% being singletons. Sequenced material: PBMCs. These receptors were taken from a middle-aged man in good health and CMV-seropositive.

V usage is TRBV7-2 and J usage is TRBJ1-2; TRBD1 matches at 7 bases. The CDR3 contains 14 residues. Germline V gene sequence: CDR1 SGHTA, CDR2 FQGNSA. Germline trimming cut 3 bases from V and 5 bases from J; bases unmatched to any gene: 6. CDR3 amino acids: CASSFGTAFYGYTF. The CDR3 bases are TGTGCCAGCAGCTTCGGGACAGCATTTTATGGCTACACCTTC.

The chain carries TRBV4-3 and TRBJ2-1; possible D gene TRBD2, 6 bases. This CDR3 spans 16 amino acids. The germline V gene has CDR1 LGHNA and CDR2 YSLEER. Trimming stripped 0 bases from V and 7 bases from J, with 16 bases between. The CDR3 DNA is TGCGCCAGCAGCCAAGATAACACGGGAGTGGCAAATGAGCAGTTCTTC. Protein product: CASSQDNTGVANEQFF.

V usage is TRBV19 and J usage is TRBJ1-1, with a tentative D call TRBD1 (6 bases). Germline CDR1 is LNHDA and CDR2 is SQIVND (reference sequence). The germline V and J ends were trimmed by 4 bases and 6 bases, with 9 bases remaining between them. This CDR3 has 12 amino acids. CDR3 in DNA: TGTGCCAGTAGTAGCAGGGGCCCTGAAGCTTTCTTT. Translated, it gives CASSSRGPEAFF.

This chain joins TRBV9 and TRBJ2-1, with TRBD2 identical over 7 bases. The germline V gene has CDR1 SGDLS and CDR2 YYNGEE. Unmatched junction bases numbered 10, after V lost 1 base and J lost 15 bases. The CDR3 has 13 residues. CDR3 DNA sequence: TGTGCCAGCAGCGTAAGCCCGAGCGGGATCTGGTTCTTC. It codes for CASSVSPSGIWFF.

The chain links TRBV7-2 to TRBJ2-7, with TRBD1 matching 10 bases. Germline V gene data show CDR1 as SGHTA and CDR2 as FQGNSA. The CDR3 is 16 residues long. V shed 5 bases, J shed 4 bases, and the junction held 11 bases outside the gene matches. CDR3 in DNA: TGTGCCAGCAGCGGCCAGCGACAGGGGGCCGGTTACGAGCAGTACTTC. Amino acids: CASSGQRQGAGYEQYF.